This T cell receptor (beta chain) was profiled in a study of response to subunit inactivated influenza vaccine. Study-wide results and limits: There was a suggestion from the authors that each seasonal influenza vaccination recruits few new T cells.

CDR3 size: 11 residues. With 0 bases removed from V and 5 bases from J, the gap between germline ends came to 2 bases. CDR1 and CDR2 from the germline V gene are MNHEY and SVGEGT. MiXCR was run by TCRdb on the RT-PCR reads, yielding one entry per CDR3 protein. The sample has around 190,000 distinct CDR3 sequences; around 8.8% are singletons. For this clonotype: Its target is not known.

This specimen consisted of non-naive T cells sorted from PBMCs, obtained on the day of vaccination. The chain recombines TRBV6-2 or TRBV6-3 with TRBJ2-7, with D unclear. This TCR was sampled from a man aged 50-59 years who received an inactivated influenza vaccine. CDR3 nucleotides: TGTGCCAGCAGTTACTCGCACGAGCAGTACTTC. Protein product: CASSYSHEQYF.